The entry below describes one T cell receptor (beta chain). This clonotype was found many times. Its antigen is unknown. A junction end diverges from the germline sequence, so it may reflect a read error. This specimen comes from a study of breast tumors, draining lymph nodes, adjacent tissues (dated by TCRdb to the mid-2010s). Study-level background: The study compared TCR beta repertoires across tumor, adjacent nontumor tissue and axillary lymph nodes from breast cancer patients. The study aimed to assess the relationships and possible T-cell exchange between tumor, surrounding tissue and draining lymph node repertoires in human breast cancer.

The CDR3 covers 14 residues, taking in both the cysteine and the phenylalanine. The DNA shown is the 42-base CDR3, in frame from base 1. Based on the germline V gene, the CDR1 and CDR2 sequences are SGDLS and YYNGEE. The sequencer listed for this sample is Illumina HiSeq 2000. TCR beta chain libraries were generated by multiplex PCR amplification. The amplified TCR beta chain products were analyzed by high-throughput sequencing. TCRdb reprocessing: public reads trimmed at Q25 with fastp, clones called with MiXCR, in-frame beta chains kept. Identical CDR3 proteins give one entry, which carries the most common genes and DNA. The sample profile shows about 66,000 distinct CDR3 sequences; less than 50% of them were found once. The ten largest make up over 7.5% of the sample. Results and caveats for the whole study, not just this receptor: Tumors showed preferential V and J gene usage, and their T-cell repertoire diversity fell below that of lymph nodes yet above that of nontumor tissue. The study presented the conclusion that tumor T cells originate in lymph nodes as consistent with a hypothesis, not as something directly demonstrated. In luminal-like breast cancer, tumor and nontumor tissue repertoires resembled each other significantly more than in basal-like breast cancer. The data were considered consistent with the idea that most tumor T cells come from the lymph node and then expand in tumor tissue.

The specimen was breast tumor tissue. Rearrangement joined TRBV9 to TRBJ2-5; TRBD2 might be the D gene, on 7 matching bases. The TCR was taken from a female donor with breast cancer. Some clones in this sample may be carry-over from other donors' samples. The CDR3 is CASSVGGGGETQSF. The DNA sequence follows: TGTGCCAGCAGCGTAGGAGGGGGGGGAGAGACCCAGTCCTTC. Extended through the reference TRBV9 and TRBJ2-5 proteins, this CDR3 yields the full variable domain: DSGVTQTPKHLITATGQRVTLRCSPRSGDLSVYWYQQSLDQGLQFLIQYYNGEERAKGNILERFSAQQFPDLHSELNLSSLELGDSALYFCASSVGGGGETQSFGPGTRLLVL.